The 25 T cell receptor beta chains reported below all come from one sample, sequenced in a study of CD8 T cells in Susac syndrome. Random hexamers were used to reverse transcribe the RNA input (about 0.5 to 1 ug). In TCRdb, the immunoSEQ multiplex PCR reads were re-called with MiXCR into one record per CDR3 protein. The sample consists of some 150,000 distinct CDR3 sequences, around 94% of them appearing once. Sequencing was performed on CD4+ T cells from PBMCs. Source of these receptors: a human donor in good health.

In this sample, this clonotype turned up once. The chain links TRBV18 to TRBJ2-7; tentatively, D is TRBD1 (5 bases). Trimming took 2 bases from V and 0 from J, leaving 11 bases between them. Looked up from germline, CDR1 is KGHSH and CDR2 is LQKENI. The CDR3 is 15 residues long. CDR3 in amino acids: CASSPGAAGSYEQYF. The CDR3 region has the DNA TGTGCCAGCTCACCAGGGGCTGCAGGCTCCTACGAGCAGTACTTC.

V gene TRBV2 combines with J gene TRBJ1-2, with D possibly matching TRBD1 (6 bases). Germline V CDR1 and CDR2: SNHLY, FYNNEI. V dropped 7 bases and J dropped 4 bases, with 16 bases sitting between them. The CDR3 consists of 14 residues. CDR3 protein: CASIRTVGVYGYTF. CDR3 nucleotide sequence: TGTGCCAGCATCCGGACAGTTGGGGTCTATGGCTACACCTTC.

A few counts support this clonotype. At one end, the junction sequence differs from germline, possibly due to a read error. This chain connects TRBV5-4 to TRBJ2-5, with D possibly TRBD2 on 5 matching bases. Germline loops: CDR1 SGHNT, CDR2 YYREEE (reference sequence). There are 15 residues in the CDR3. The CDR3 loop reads CASSLDLQYQETQYF. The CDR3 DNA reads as TGTGCCAGCAGTTTGGACTTACAGTACCAAGAGACCCAGTACTTC.

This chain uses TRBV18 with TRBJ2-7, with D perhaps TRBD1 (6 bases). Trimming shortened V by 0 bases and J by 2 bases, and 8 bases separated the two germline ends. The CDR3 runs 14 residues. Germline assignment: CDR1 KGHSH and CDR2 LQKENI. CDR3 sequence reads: CASSPPDRTYEQYF. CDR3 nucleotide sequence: TGTGCCAGCTCACCACCCGACAGGACCTACGAGCAGTACTTC.

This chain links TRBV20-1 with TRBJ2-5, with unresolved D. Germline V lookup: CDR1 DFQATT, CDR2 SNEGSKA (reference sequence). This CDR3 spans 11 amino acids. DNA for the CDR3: TGCAGCCCCAGCGTCCAAGAGACCCAGTACTTC. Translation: CSPSVQETQYF.

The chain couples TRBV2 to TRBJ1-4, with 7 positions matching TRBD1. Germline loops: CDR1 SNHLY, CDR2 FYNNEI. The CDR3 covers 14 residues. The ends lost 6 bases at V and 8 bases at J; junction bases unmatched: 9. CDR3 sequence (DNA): TGTGCCAGCAGACGCCGGGACAGAGGGGAAAAACTGTTTTTT. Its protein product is CASRRRDRGEKLFF.

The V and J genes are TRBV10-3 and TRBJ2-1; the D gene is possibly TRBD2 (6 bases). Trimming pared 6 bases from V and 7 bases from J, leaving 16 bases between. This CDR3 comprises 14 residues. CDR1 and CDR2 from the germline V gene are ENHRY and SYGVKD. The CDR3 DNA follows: TGTGCCATCAGCAGGGACTCGCCGTGGAATGAGCAGTTCTTC. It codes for CAISRDSPWNEQFF.

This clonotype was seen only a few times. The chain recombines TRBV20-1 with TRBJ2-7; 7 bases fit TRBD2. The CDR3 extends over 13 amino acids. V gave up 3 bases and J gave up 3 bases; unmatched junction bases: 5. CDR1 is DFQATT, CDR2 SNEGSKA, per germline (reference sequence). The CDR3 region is CSARGLRNYEQYF. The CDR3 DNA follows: TGCAGTGCTAGGGGACTAAGGAACTACGAGCAGTACTTC.

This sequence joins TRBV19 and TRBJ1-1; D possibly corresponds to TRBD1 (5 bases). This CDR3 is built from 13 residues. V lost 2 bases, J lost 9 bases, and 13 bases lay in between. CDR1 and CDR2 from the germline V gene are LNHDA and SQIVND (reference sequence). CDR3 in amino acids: CASSISQGRKAFF. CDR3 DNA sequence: TGTGCCAGTAGTATAAGCCAGGGAAGGAAAGCTTTCTTT.

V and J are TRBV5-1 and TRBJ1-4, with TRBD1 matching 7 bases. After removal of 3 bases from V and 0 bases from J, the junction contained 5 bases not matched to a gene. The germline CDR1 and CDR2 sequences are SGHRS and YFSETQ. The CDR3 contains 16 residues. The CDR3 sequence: CASSSTGTATNEKLFF. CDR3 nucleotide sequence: TGCGCCAGCAGCTCTACCGGGACAGCAACTAATGAAAAACTGTTTTTT.

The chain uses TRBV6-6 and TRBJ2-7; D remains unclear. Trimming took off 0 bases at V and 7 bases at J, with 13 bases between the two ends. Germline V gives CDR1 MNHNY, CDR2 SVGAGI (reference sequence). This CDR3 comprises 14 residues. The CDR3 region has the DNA TGTGCCAGCAGTTACTCTATAGGGTTAGGGGAGCAGTACTTC. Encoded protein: CASSYSIGLGEQYF.

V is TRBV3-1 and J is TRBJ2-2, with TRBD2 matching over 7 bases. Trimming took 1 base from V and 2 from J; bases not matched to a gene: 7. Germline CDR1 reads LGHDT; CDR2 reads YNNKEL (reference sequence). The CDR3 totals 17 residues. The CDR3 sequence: CASSQVRASGNTGELFF. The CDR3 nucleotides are TGTGCCAGCAGCCAAGTCCGGGCTAGCGGAAACACCGGGGAGCTGTTTTTT. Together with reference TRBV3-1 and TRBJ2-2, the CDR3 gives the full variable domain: DTAVSQTPKYLVTQMGNDKSIKCEQNLGHDTMYWYKQDSKKFLKIMFSYNNKELIINETVPNRFSPKSPDKAHLNLHINSLELGDSAVYFCASSQVRASGNTGELFFGEGSRLTVL.

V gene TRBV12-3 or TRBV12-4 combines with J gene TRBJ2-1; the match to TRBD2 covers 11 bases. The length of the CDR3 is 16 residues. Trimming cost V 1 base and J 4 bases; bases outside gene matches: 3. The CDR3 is CASSLVPSGRYNEQFF. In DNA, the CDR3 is TGTGCCAGCAGTTTAGTGCCTAGCGGGAGGTACAATGAGCAGTTCTTC.

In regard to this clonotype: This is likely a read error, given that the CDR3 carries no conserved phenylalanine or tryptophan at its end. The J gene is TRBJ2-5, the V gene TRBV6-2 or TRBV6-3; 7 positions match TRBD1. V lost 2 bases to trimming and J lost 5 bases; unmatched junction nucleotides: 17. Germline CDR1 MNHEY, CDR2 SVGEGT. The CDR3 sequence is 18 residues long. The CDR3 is CASSYHGQGVDRTETQYS. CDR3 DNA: TGTGCCAGCAGTTACCACGGGCAGGGGGTTGATAGGACGGAGACCCAGTACTCC.

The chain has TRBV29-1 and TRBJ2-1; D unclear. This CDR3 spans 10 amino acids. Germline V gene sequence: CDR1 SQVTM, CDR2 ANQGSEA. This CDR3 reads CSPYHNEQFF. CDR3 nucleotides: TGCAGTCCTTATCACAATGAGCAGTTCTTC.

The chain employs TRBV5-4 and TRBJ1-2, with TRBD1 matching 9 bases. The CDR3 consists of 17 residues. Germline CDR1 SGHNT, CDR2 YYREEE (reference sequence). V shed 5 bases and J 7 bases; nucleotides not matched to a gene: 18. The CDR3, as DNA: TGTGCCAGCAGATCCGACAGGGGGGGCTTCGACGGGACTGGCTACACCTTC. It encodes CASRSDRGGFDGTGYTF. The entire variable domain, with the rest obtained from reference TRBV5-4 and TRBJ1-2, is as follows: ETGVTQSPTHLIKTRGQQVTLRCSSQSGHNTVSWYQQALGQGPQFIFQYYREEENGRGNFPPRFSGLQFPNYSSELNVNALELDDSALYLCASRSDRGGFDGTGYTFGSGTRLTVV.

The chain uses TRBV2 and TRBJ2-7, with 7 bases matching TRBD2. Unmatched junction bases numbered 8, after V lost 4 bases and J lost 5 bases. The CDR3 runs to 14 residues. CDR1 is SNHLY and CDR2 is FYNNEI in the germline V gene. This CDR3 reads CASSVRESSHEQYF. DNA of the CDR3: TGTGCCAGCAGTGTGCGGGAGTCTTCCCACGAGCAGTACTTC.

The CDR3 coding sequence is TGTGCCATCAATGGACAGGGCTACGAGCAGTACTTC. Amino acids: CAINGQGYEQYF. V usage is TRBV10-3 and J usage is TRBJ2-7, with TRBD1 matching over 8 bases. J lost 3 bases, V lost 7 bases, and 2 bases had no gene match. In germline, CDR1 is ENHRY, CDR2 SYGVKD. CDR3 length: 12 residues.

The CDR3 bases are TGTGCCAGCAGCCAGTCACAACGAATAGCTGAAAGCACAGATACGCAGTATTTT. This sequence encodes CASSQSQRIAESTDTQYF. The V call is TRBV3-1, the J call TRBJ2-3; D remains unclear. The ends were cut back, 3 bases at V and 0 bases at J, with 19 bases in the middle. This CDR3 spans 18 amino acids. Germline V gene sequence: CDR1 LGHDT, CDR2 YNNKEL (reference sequence).

CDR3 residues: CASSPLDRGYNTGELFF. The CDR3 DNA is TGTGCCAGCAGCCCCCTCGACAGGGGGTACAACACCGGGGAGCTGTTTTTT. This sequence joins TRBV11-1 and TRBJ2-2, with 9 bases identical to TRBD1. With 5 bases clipped from V and 2 bases from J, the junction kept 9 bases outside the gene matches. Germline CDR1 SGHAT, CDR2 FQDESV (reference sequence). This CDR3 is built from 17 residues.

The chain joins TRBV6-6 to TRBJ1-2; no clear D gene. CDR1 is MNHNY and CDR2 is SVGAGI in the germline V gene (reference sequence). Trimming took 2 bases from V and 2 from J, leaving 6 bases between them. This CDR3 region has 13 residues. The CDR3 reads CASSYPENYGYTF. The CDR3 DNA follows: TGTGCCAGCAGTTACCCGGAGAACTATGGCTACACCTTC.

Here the CDR3 reads CAWSQDTMNTEAFF. CDR3 DNA sequence: TGTGCCTGGAGTCAGGACACCATGAACACTGAAGCTTTCTTT. This chain joins TRBV30 and TRBJ1-1, with a weak D call TRBD1 (5 bases). CDR3 size: 14 residues. Trimming pared 2 bases from V and 0 bases from J, leaving 10 bases between. From germline, CDR1 is GTSNPN and CDR2 SVGIG (reference sequence).

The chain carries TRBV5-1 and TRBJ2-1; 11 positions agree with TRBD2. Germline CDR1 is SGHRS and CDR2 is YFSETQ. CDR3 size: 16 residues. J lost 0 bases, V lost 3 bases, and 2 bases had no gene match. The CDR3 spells CASSSLAGDSYNEQFF. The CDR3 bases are TGCGCCAGCAGCTCACTAGCGGGAGACTCCTACAATGAGCAGTTCTTC.

The CDR3 spells CASRRGQGPNYGYTF. The DNA of the CDR3 is TGCGCCAGCAGGAGGGGGCAGGGCCCGAACTATGGCTACACCTTC. The V gene is TRBV5-1, the J gene TRBJ1-2; 7 bases match TRBD1. The germline gives CDR1 SGHRS, CDR2 YFSETQ. The trim removed 5 bases at V and 2 bases at J, leaving 9 bases unmatched. This CDR3 has 15 amino acids.

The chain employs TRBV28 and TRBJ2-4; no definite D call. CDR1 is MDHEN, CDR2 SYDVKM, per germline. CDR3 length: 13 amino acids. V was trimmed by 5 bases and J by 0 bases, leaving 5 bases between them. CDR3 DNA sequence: TGTGCCAGCAGTCCCCAAGCCAAAAACATTCAGTACTTC. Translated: CASSPQAKNIQYF.